Listed below are T cell receptor beta chains from one sample, sequenced in a study of T cells in Graves' hyperthyroidism and ophthalmopathy. From the multiplex PCR reads, TCRdb called clonotypes with MiXCR, one entry per CDR3 protein. The sample carries approximately 630,000 distinct CDR3 sequences, roughly 17% recorded once. Material: blood. Every receptor here comes from a woman between 25 and 40 years old with Graves' hyperthyroidism. Each CDR3 is given with its conserved first and last residue. The order of the fields is D gene, J gene, V gene, clone size, CDR3 protein, CDR3 DNA. A D gene is named only where the DNA matches it firmly. A clone size is listed for some rows: how often the clone was seen (once, few, many), or a class if it is expanded.

d_call: NA
j_call: TRBJ2-1
v_call: TRBV15
clone_size: many
cdr3_aa: CATSRVDGNNEQFF
cdr3_nt: TGTGCCACCAGCAGAGTTGATGGGAACAATGAGCAGTTCTTC

d_call: TRBD2
j_call: TRBJ2-4
v_call: TRBV5-1
clone_size: NA
cdr3_aa: CARTTGTSLNIQYF
cdr3_nt: TGCGCCAGGACGACCGGGACTAGCTTAAACATTCAGTACTTC

d_call: NA
j_call: TRBJ1-6
v_call: TRBV7-9
clone_size: many
cdr3_aa: CASSLGDRSNSPLHF
cdr3_nt: TGTGCCAGCAGCTTAGGCGACAGGTCTAATTCACCCCTCCACTTT

d_call: NA
j_call: TRBJ1-3
v_call: TRBV2
clone_size: many
cdr3_aa: CASNGDTNGSGNTIYF
cdr3_nt: TGTGCCAGCAACGGGGACACTAACGGCTCTGGAAACACCATATATTTT

d_call: NA
j_call: TRBJ2-2
v_call: TRBV4-2
clone_size: NA
cdr3_aa: CASSRERANTGELFF
cdr3_nt: TGTGCCAGCAGCCGCGAGCGGGCGAACACCGGGGAGCTGTTTTTT

d_call: TRBD2
j_call: TRBJ2-1
v_call: TRBV20-1
clone_size: NA
cdr3_aa: CSARAGLAGRNEQFF
cdr3_nt: TGCAGTGCTAGAGCGGGACTAGCGGGTCGTAATGAGCAGTTCTTC

d_call: TRBD1
j_call: TRBJ2-1
v_call: TRBV7-3
clone_size: NA
cdr3_aa: CASSIQGTNEQFF
cdr3_nt: TGTGCCAGCAGCATACAGGGGACCAATGAGCAGTTCTTC

d_call: TRBD1
j_call: TRBJ2-7
v_call: TRBV27
clone_size: NA
cdr3_aa: CASSLFGTGDEQYF
cdr3_nt: TGTGCCAGCAGTTTATTCGGGACAGGGGACGAGCAGTACTTC

d_call: TRBD2
j_call: TRBJ2-1
v_call: TRBV28
clone_size: many
cdr3_aa: CASSITSGPYNEQFF
cdr3_nt: TGTGCCAGCAGTATCACTAGCGGTCCCTACAATGAGCAGTTCTTC

d_call: TRBD1
j_call: TRBJ1-4
v_call: TRBV3-1
clone_size: many
cdr3_aa: CASSSRDRLNEKLFF
cdr3_nt: TGTGCCAGCAGCTCCCGGGACAGATTAAATGAAAAACTGTTTTTT

d_call: NA
j_call: TRBJ1-5
v_call: TRBV2
clone_size: many
cdr3_aa: CASSEGRQGNQPQHF
cdr3_nt: TGTGCCAGCAGTGAAGGAAGACAGGGCAATCAGCCCCAGCATTTT

d_call: NA
j_call: TRBJ1-2
v_call: TRBV30
clone_size: many
cdr3_aa: CAWSPLGARGYTF
cdr3_nt: TGTGCCTGGAGTCCGTTGGGGGCGCGGGGCTACACCTTC

d_call: TRBD1
j_call: TRBJ1-2
v_call: TRBV6-1
clone_size: few
cdr3_aa: CASGYRGNYGYTF
cdr3_nt: TGTGCCAGCGGATACAGGGGCAACTATGGCTACACCTTC

d_call: TRBD2
j_call: TRBJ2-7
v_call: TRBV6-1
clone_size: many
cdr3_aa: CARRWRLADEQYF
cdr3_nt: TGTGCCCGACGCTGGAGACTAGCGGACGAGCAGTACTTC

d_call: NA
j_call: TRBJ2-1
v_call: TRBV6-1
clone_size: many
cdr3_aa: CASIGYGEQFF
cdr3_nt: TGTGCCAGTATCGGCTACGGCGAGCAGTTCTTC

d_call: NA
j_call: TRBJ1-1
v_call: TRBV6-2/TRBV6-3
clone_size: many
cdr3_aa: CASSSFTNTEAFF
cdr3_nt: TGTGCCAGCAGTTCCTTCACGAACACTGAAGCTTTCTTT

d_call: NA
j_call: TRBJ1-5
v_call: TRBV12-3/TRBV12-4
clone_size: many
cdr3_aa: CASSFSENQPQHF
cdr3_nt: TGTGCCAGCAGTTTTTCCGAAAATCAGCCCCAGCATTTT

d_call: NA
j_call: TRBJ1-1
v_call: TRBV4-3
clone_size: NA
cdr3_aa: CASSHGYSANTEAFF
cdr3_nt: TGCGCCAGCAGCCATGGATATTCAGCGAACACTGAAGCTTTCTTT

d_call: NA
j_call: TRBJ2-7
v_call: TRBV12-5
clone_size: many
cdr3_aa: CASGLPRVTATYEQYF
cdr3_nt: TGTGCTAGTGGTTTGCCTCGCGTGACAGCTACCTACGAGCAGTACTTC

d_call: NA
j_call: TRBJ2-1
v_call: TRBV15
clone_size: NA
cdr3_aa: CATSREKGLEQFF
cdr3_nt: TGTGCCACCAGCAGAGAAAAAGGTCTAGAGCAGTTCTTC

d_call: NA
j_call: TRBJ2-1
v_call: TRBV30
clone_size: few
cdr3_aa: CAWSPDPDNEQFF
cdr3_nt: TGTGCCTGGAGTCCGGACCCGGACAATGAGCAGTTCTTC

d_call: NA
j_call: TRBJ2-4
v_call: TRBV20-1
clone_size: many
cdr3_aa: CSAREGLAKAKNIQYF
cdr3_nt: TGCAGTGCTAGGGAGGGGCTGGCAAAAGCCAAAAACATTCAGTACTTC

d_call: NA
j_call: TRBJ2-3
v_call: TRBV5-1
clone_size: NA
cdr3_aa: CASSRSGPGVDTQYF
cdr3_nt: TGTGCCAGCAGCAGGAGCGGGCCTGGTGTGGATACGCAGTATTTT

d_call: NA
j_call: TRBJ1-5
v_call: TRBV30
clone_size: many
cdr3_aa: CAWSTGGSQPQHF
cdr3_nt: TGTGCCTGGAGTACGGGGGGTAGTCAGCCCCAGCATTTT

d_call: TRBD1
j_call: TRBJ1-5
v_call: TRBV28
clone_size: many
cdr3_aa: CASSRQGATQPQHF
cdr3_nt: TGTGCCAGCAGTCGACAGGGGGCGACTCAGCCCCAGCATTTT

d_call: TRBD2
j_call: TRBJ2-3
v_call: TRBV15
clone_size: NA
cdr3_aa: CATSRDWASGDTDTQYF
cdr3_nt: TGTGCCACCAGCAGAGATTGGGCTAGCGGGGACACAGATACGCAGTATTTT

d_call: TRBD2
j_call: TRBJ2-1
v_call: TRBV6-1
clone_size: NA
cdr3_aa: CASRLTSGASYNEQFF
cdr3_nt: TGTGCCAGCAGATTGACTAGCGGGGCTTCCTACAATGAGCAGTTCTTC

d_call: NA
j_call: TRBJ2-7
v_call: TRBV18
clone_size: NA
cdr3_aa: CASSGAEGEQYF
cdr3_nt: TGTGCCAGCTCGGGTGCTGAGGGGGAGCAGTACTTC

d_call: TRBD1
j_call: TRBJ2-7
v_call: TRBV28
clone_size: NA
cdr3_aa: CASSPPDRGAYEQYF
cdr3_nt: TGTGCCAGCAGCCCACCCGACAGGGGGGCCTACGAGCAGTACTTC

d_call: NA
j_call: TRBJ2-1
v_call: TRBV20-1
clone_size: many
cdr3_aa: CSAREFGSTLNEQFF
cdr3_nt: TGCAGTGCTAGAGAGTTTGGTTCCACGTTGAATGAGCAGTTCTTC

d_call: NA
j_call: TRBJ2-1
v_call: TRBV6-2/TRBV6-3
clone_size: few
cdr3_aa: CASSYRTFEQFF
cdr3_nt: TGTGCCAGCAGTTACCGTACCTTTGAGCAGTTCTTC

d_call: TRBD2
j_call: TRBJ2-2
v_call: TRBV19
clone_size: few
cdr3_aa: CASAKRLAGGYSTGELFF
cdr3_nt: TGTGCCAGTGCGAAGAGACTAGCGGGAGGGTATAGCACCGGGGAGCTGTTTTTT

d_call: NA
j_call: TRBJ2-1
v_call: TRBV3-1
clone_size: few
cdr3_aa: CASSLDYREHNEQFF
cdr3_nt: TGTGCCAGCAGCCTAGACTACAGGGAACACAATGAGCAGTTCTTC

d_call: NA
j_call: TRBJ2-5
v_call: TRBV12-3/TRBV12-4
clone_size: many
cdr3_aa: CASSLTAVQETQYF
cdr3_nt: TGTGCCAGCAGTTTAACAGCCGTCCAAGAGACCCAGTACTTC

d_call: TRBD2
j_call: TRBJ2-3
v_call: TRBV2
clone_size: NA
cdr3_aa: CASSNSGSGTDTQYF
cdr3_nt: TGTGCCAGCAGCAATAGCGGGAGCGGCACAGATACGCAGTATTTT

d_call: NA
j_call: TRBJ2-1
v_call: TRBV12-3/TRBV12-4
clone_size: many
cdr3_aa: CASSLWDWDEQFF
cdr3_nt: TGTGCCAGCAGTTTATGGGACTGGGACGAGCAGTTCTTC

d_call: TRBD1
j_call: TRBJ2-7
v_call: TRBV6-2/TRBV6-3
clone_size: NA
cdr3_aa: CASRRQGKSEQYF
cdr3_nt: TGTGCCAGCAGGAGACAGGGGAAGTCCGAGCAGTACTTC

d_call: NA
j_call: TRBJ2-5
v_call: TRBV7-2
clone_size: many
cdr3_aa: CASSLGRVGRVETQYF
cdr3_nt: TGTGCCAGCAGCTTAGGGAGGGTCGGACGGGTGGAGACCCAGTACTTC

d_call: NA
j_call: TRBJ2-6
v_call: TRBV5-1
clone_size: NA
cdr3_aa: CASSGPSGFSGANVLTF
cdr3_nt: TGCGCCAGCAGCGGCCCCTCAGGGTTTTCTGGGGCCAACGTCCTGACTTTC

d_call: NA
j_call: TRBJ1-5
v_call: TRBV29-1
clone_size: NA
cdr3_aa: CSVEKGFGQPQHF
cdr3_nt: TGCAGCGTTGAAAAAGGCTTTGGACAGCCCCAGCATTTT

d_call: NA
j_call: TRBJ1-2
v_call: TRBV7-9
clone_size: few
cdr3_aa: CASSLAAFYGYTF
cdr3_nt: TGTGCCAGCAGCTTAGCGGCCTTCTATGGCTACACCTTC

d_call: NA
j_call: TRBJ1-1
v_call: TRBV28
clone_size: many
cdr3_aa: CASSLPEINIEAFF
cdr3_nt: TGTGCCAGCAGCCTTCCTGAAATTAACATTGAAGCTTTCTTT

d_call: NA
j_call: TRBJ1-4
v_call: TRBV28
clone_size: many
cdr3_aa: CASKSIQGNEKLFF
cdr3_nt: TGTGCCAGCAAGTCGATACAGGGAAACGAAAAACTGTTTTTT

d_call: NA
j_call: TRBJ2-7
v_call: TRBV27
clone_size: many
cdr3_aa: CASSSMGNSYEQYF
cdr3_nt: TGTGCCAGCAGTTCTATGGGTAACTCCTACGAGCAGTACTTC

d_call: NA
j_call: TRBJ2-5
v_call: TRBV14
clone_size: many
cdr3_aa: CASSPEMQETQYF
cdr3_nt: TGTGCCAGCAGCCCAGAGATGCAAGAGACCCAGTACTTC

d_call: NA
j_call: TRBJ2-4
v_call: TRBV13
clone_size: NA
cdr3_aa: CASSLANQAAQYF
cdr3_nt: TGTGCCAGCAGCTTAGCGAACCAGGCGGCTCAGTACTTC

d_call: TRBD2
j_call: TRBJ2-1
v_call: TRBV12-3/TRBV12-4
clone_size: many
cdr3_aa: CASTGGGSINNEQFF
cdr3_nt: TGTGCCAGCACGGGTGGCGGGAGCATAAACAATGAGCAGTTCTTC

d_call: NA
j_call: TRBJ2-1
v_call: TRBV11-1
clone_size: many
cdr3_aa: CASSLVAYNEQFF
cdr3_nt: TGTGCCAGCAGCTTAGTGGCTTACAATGAGCAGTTCTTC

d_call: NA
j_call: TRBJ2-4
v_call: TRBV7-2
clone_size: many
cdr3_aa: CATRVATKNIQYF
cdr3_nt: TGTGCCACCCGGGTAGCGACCAAAAACATTCAGTACTTC

d_call: TRBD1
j_call: TRBJ2-1
v_call: TRBV10-3
clone_size: few
cdr3_aa: CAISTGTGSSYNEQFF
cdr3_nt: TGTGCCATCAGCACCGGGACAGGGAGCTCCTACAATGAGCAGTTCTTC

d_call: TRBD1
j_call: TRBJ2-7
v_call: TRBV5-1
clone_size: NA
cdr3_aa: CASSPQPGTGVDEQYF
cdr3_nt: TGCGCCAGCAGCCCGCAGCCGGGAACAGGGGTCGACGAGCAGTACTTC

d_call: NA
j_call: TRBJ2-7
v_call: TRBV12-3/TRBV12-4
clone_size: many
cdr3_aa: CASSLALEQYF
cdr3_nt: TGTGCCAGCAGTTTAGCGCTCGAGCAGTACTTC

d_call: TRBD2
j_call: TRBJ2-2
v_call: TRBV7-9
clone_size: many
cdr3_aa: CASSLVASGRKTGELFF
cdr3_nt: TGTGCCAGCAGCTTAGTGGCTAGCGGGAGGAAAACCGGGGAGCTGTTTTTT

d_call: NA
j_call: TRBJ2-7
v_call: TRBV5-1
clone_size: NA
cdr3_aa: CASSFITGYGYEQYF
cdr3_nt: TGCGCCAGCAGCTTTATAACAGGGTACGGCTACGAGCAGTACTTC

d_call: NA
j_call: TRBJ2-5
v_call: TRBV28
clone_size: many
cdr3_aa: CASSTTETQYF
cdr3_nt: TGTGCCAGCAGTACTACGGAGACCCAGTACTTC